This TCR beta chain was obtained from a study of cytomegalovirus exposure and HLA in healthy donors. This clone was observed a few times. Its antigen is unidentified. Study-wide results and limits: Per published accounts, TCR beta sequences correctly predicted the HLA-A and HLA-B alleles of most subjects.

The PCR used 60 Vbeta and 13 Jbeta primers. Sequenced by immunoSEQ multiplex PCR; TCRdb stores in-frame clones only, minus some. The sample consists of about 150,000 clones, 70% of them appearing once. There are 15 residues in the CDR3. Germline V lookup: CDR1 SGHDT, CDR2 YYEEEE. V lost 4 bases and J lost 1, with 12 bases in between. The sample was PBMCs. This chain links TRBV5-6 with TRBJ1-5, with D maybe TRBD1 (5 bases). This sequence was found in a woman in her sixties or seventies in good health and CMV-seropositive. CDR3 coding DNA: TGTGCCAGCAGCCTCCAGACAGCGAGCAATCAGCCCCAGCATTTT. It is translated as CASSLQTASNQPQHF.